The clone carrying this T cell receptor beta chain has at least ten counts. The antigen is unknown. The data originate from a study of molecular identifiers for immune sequencing clone quantification. Looking at the study overall: Split five ways in replicates, RNA from around 20,000 or 99,000 naive CD8 cells had four portions sequenced.

The CDR3 runs 16 residues. Trimming removed 6 bases from V and 4 bases from J; junction bases left unmatched: 13. CDR1 and CDR2 from the germline V gene are SGHAT and FQNNGV. Study-wide results and limits: In cases of identical TCR molecules sharing a barcode, highly expanded clone sizes could be underestimated. In naive cells, under 1% of molecules belonged to clones above 20 RNA copies, against over 97% in effector cells.

TCRdb fed the PCR reads into MiXCR, producing one record per CDR3 protein. Of roughly 300,000 distinct CDR3 sequences in the sample, 24% are singletons; the top ten hold around 0.76%. Sequences were obtained from naive CD8+ T cells from blood, with Jurkat cell RNA spiked in. Subset described: FACS-sorted CD8+CD4-CCR7+CD45RA+ naive T cells. The gene calls are TRBV11-2 and TRBJ1-1, with TRBD1 identical over 8 bases. This TCR derives from a human donor in good health. Some libraries in this study had Jurkat cell RNA spiked in. The CDR3 loop is CASSPVWGTGSTEAFF. DNA for the CDR3: TGTGCCAGCAGTCCCGTCTGGGGGACAGGATCCACTGAAGCTTTCTTT. Based on the CDR3 plus reference TRBV11-2 and TRBJ1-1, the full variable domain is EAGVAQSPRYKIIEKRQSVAFWCNPISGHATLYWYQQILGQGPKLLIQFQNNGVVDDSQLPKDRFSAERLKGVDSTLKIQPAKLEDSAVYLCASSPVWGTGSTEAFFGQGTRLTVV.